This T cell receptor beta chain was sequenced for a study of regulatory T cells in long-lasting Graves disease. Whole-study results and caveats: Public clonotype sharing was higher in persistent than newly diagnosed patients. Exclusively peripheral blood, rather than thyroid tissue, was studied. Patients with persistent Graves' had lower TCR diversity than newly diagnosed patients.

CDR3 length equals 16 residues. Per the germline V gene, CDR1 is SEHNR and CDR2 is FQNEAQ (reference sequence). V dropped 5 bases and J dropped 6 bases, with 20 bases sitting between them. Noted time point: newly diagnosed GD, antithyroid drugs for less than 3 months. PBMC-derived RNA was used for the TCR library. The collection involved drawing roughly 9.1 milliliters of peripheral blood into EDTA tubes. This clonotype was picked up many times. The antigen remains undetermined. To make TCR beta libraries, researchers used iRepertoire HTBI primers and Arm-PCR of CDR3 regions. One entry per CDR3 protein, called by TCRdb with MiXCR from the multiplex PCR reads. The sample has more than 300,000 distinct CDR3 sequences, 15% to 17% seen once.

The sequencing used peripheral blood mononuclear cells (PBMCs), collected at new diagnosis, from a patient treated with antithyroid drugs. The chain recombines TRBV7-9 with TRBJ2-1, with D maybe TRBD2 (6 bases). This TCR came from a female donor with Graves disease. CDR3 region: CASSPRLGEGFNEQFF. The CDR3 coding sequence is TGTGCCAGCAGCCCTAGACTAGGCGAAGGCTTCAATGAGCAGTTCTTC.